Here is one T cell receptor (beta chain) with its context. These data belong to a study of cytomegalovirus exposure and HLA in healthy donors. Primers for the PCR totalled 60 Vbeta and 13 Jbeta. The assay was immunoSEQ multiplex PCR, and TCRdb's table has in-frame clones only and misses some. This sample has 150,000 to 200,000 clones, with roughly 80% found just once. This sequence originates from a woman aged 40 to 50 in good health and CMV-seronegative. Sequencing was performed on PBMCs.

This chain's CDR3 is CASSSRDRGEKLFF. The CDR3 bases are TGTGCCAGCAGCTCCCGGGACAGGGGTGAAAAACTGTTTTTT. The V and J genes are TRBV7-6 and TRBJ1-4; 10 nucleotides match TRBD1. Losses at the gene ends were 4 bases for V and 7 bases for J; bases not matched to a gene: 3. The germline gives CDR1 SGHVS, CDR2 FNYEAQ. This CDR3 has 14 amino acids.